This TCR beta chain was obtained from a study of blood T cell repertoires in COVID-19. Study background: From T cells, B-cell-depleted T cells, or PBMCs came the material, which was cDNA or gDNA.

Here immunoSEQ multiplex PCR was the method, and the copy in TCRdb shows in-frame clones only, minus some. The sample consists of 390,000 or so clones, approximately 90% of them appearing once. The CDR3 loop spans 13 amino acids. Germline-derived CDR1 and CDR2 are MNHEY and SVGAGI. Trimming removed 2 bases from V and 4 bases from J, with 8 bases in between. The sample taken for sequencing was peripheral blood. The source of this sequence is a woman aged 25-40 years with active or convalescent COVID-19. V is TRBV6-5 and J is TRBJ1-1; the D gene is possibly TRBD1 (5 bases). CDR3 DNA: TGTGCCAGCAGTTACGTAGGGGCCACTGAAGCTTTCTTT. Its translation: CASSYVGATEAFF.